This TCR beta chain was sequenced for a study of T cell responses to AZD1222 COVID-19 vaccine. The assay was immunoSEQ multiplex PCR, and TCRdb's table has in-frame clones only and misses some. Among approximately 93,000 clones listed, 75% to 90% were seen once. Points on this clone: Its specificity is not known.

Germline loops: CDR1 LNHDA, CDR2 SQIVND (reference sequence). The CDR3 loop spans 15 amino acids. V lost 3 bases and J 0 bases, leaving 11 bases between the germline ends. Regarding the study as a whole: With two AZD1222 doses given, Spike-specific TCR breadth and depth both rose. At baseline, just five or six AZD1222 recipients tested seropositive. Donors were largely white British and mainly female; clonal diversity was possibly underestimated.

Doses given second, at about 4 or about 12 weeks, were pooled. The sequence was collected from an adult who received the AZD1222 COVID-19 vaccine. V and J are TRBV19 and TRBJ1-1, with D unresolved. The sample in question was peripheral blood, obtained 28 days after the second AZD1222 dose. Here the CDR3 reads CASSIASGMNTEAFF. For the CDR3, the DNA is TGTGCCAGTAGTATCGCGTCCGGGATGAACACTGAAGCTTTCTTT.